This TCR beta chain was profiled in a study of human CD8 memory T cell subsets. Study-wide results and limits: Only T cell receptor beta chains were sequenced in this study.

This CDR3 has 16 amino acids. Germline CDR1 KGHSY, CDR2 FQNENV. Libraries targeted TCR beta using 5' RACE with UMIs. TCRdb processed the 5' RACE reads again and assigns one entry to each CDR3 protein, with no DNA. The sample table sets out about 6,700 distinct CDR3 sequences. Remarks on this clonotype: Its specificity is unknown.

The sequencing input was CD8+ T cells from PBMCs. The TCR sequence derives from a human donor in good health. The chain recombines TRBV16 with TRBJ2-1; the D gene TCRdb calls, TRBD1, cannot be checked with no DNA. This CDR3 reads CASSQWAERSYNEQFF.